The 13 T cell receptor beta chains below all came from one sample that was sequenced in a study of T cell repertoires in cytomegalovirus infection. TCRdb re-called the reads through MiXCR, storing one row per CDR3 protein. The data show about 740,000 distinct CDR3 sequences, approximately 34% seen once. Sequencing used PBMCs. Receptors originate from a human donor in good health (CMV status not recorded). Some clones in this sample may be carry-over from other donors' samples.

The chain recombines TRBV3-1 with TRBJ2-7, with D perhaps given as TRBD1 or TRBD2 (6 bases each). V gave up 2 bases and J gave up 4 bases, with 15 bases separating them. The CDR3 consists of 15 residues. Germline values: CDR1 LGHDT, CDR2 YNNKEL (reference sequence). The chain's CDR3 is CASSQSSGAGYEQYF. The CDR3 DNA reads as TGTGCCAGCAGCCAAAGCTCGGGGGCCGGGTACGAGCAGTACTTC.

Notes on this clonotype: This is likely a read error, given that the CDR3 carries no conserved phenylalanine or tryptophan at its end. The chain links TRBV7-2 to TRBJ1-5, with TRBD1 as a possible D gene (6 bases). V lost 5 bases and J lost 5, with 22 bases in between. The CDR3 sequence is 17 residues long. Germline loops: CDR1 SGHTA, CDR2 FQGNSA. CDR3 amino acids: CASSKSLLTGGYQPQHS. In DNA form, the CDR3 reads TGTGCCAGCAGCAAATCACTCTTGACAGGTGGTTATCAGCCCCAGCATTCT.

This clonotype was seen a few times. The chain couples TRBV7-9 to TRBJ1-1; D not certain. This CDR3 region has 14 residues. Germline V gives CDR1 SEHNR, CDR2 FQNEAQ (reference sequence). Trimming cost V 4 bases and J 7 bases, with 16 bases left between them. CDR3 protein: CASSSAEEQSEAFF. CDR3 nucleotides: TGTGCCAGCAGCTCAGCCGAGGAGCAAAGTGAAGCTTTCTTT.

V gene TRBV7-6 combines with J gene TRBJ1-5; TRBD1 might be the D (5 bases). This CDR3 is 13 amino acids long. From germline, CDR1 is SGHVS and CDR2 FNYEAQ. The V end lost 5 bases, the J end lost 6 bases, and 11 bases lay between the germline ends. The CDR3 reads CASSPQGFQPQHF. As DNA, the CDR3 is TGTGCCAGCAGCCCCCAGGGTTTTCAGCCCCAGCATTTT.

The genes are TRBV15 and TRBJ1-5; tentative D call: TRBD1 (5 bases). Looked up from germline, CDR1 is LNHNV and CDR2 is YYDKDF (reference sequence). CDR3 length: 16 amino acids. The ends were cut back, 7 bases at V and 5 bases at J, with 21 bases in the middle. The CDR3 protein is CATTKRSGRLDQPQHF. The CDR3 DNA reads TGTGCCACCACCAAAAGATCGGGGCGGCTCGATCAGCCCCAGCATTTT.

This chain joins TRBV27 and TRBJ1-4, with D uncertain. V lost 6 bases, J lost 7 bases, and 6 bases lay in between. The CDR3 length is 11 residues. Germline V lookup: CDR1 MNHEY, CDR2 SMNVEV (reference sequence). This chain's CDR3 is CASRAGEKLFF. The CDR3 bases are TGTGCCAGCAGAGCGGGTGAAAAACTGTTTTTT.

The chain is built from TRBV19 and TRBJ1-2; D perhaps matches TRBD1 (5 bases). Germline CDR1 and CDR2: LNHDA and SQIVND (reference sequence). V was trimmed by 8 bases and J by 4 bases, leaving 20 bases between them. The CDR3 is made up of 15 amino acids. In DNA form, the CDR3 reads TGTGCCAGTGGGCTTCCGGGACGGGGAGGCTATGGCTACACCTTC. The encoded protein is CASGLPGRGGYGYTF.

The chain recombines TRBV11-2 with TRBJ2-7; TRBD2 matches 11 bases. The CDR3 is made up of 15 amino acids. Germline loops: CDR1 SGHAT, CDR2 FQNNGV. The V gene end was trimmed by 5 bases and the J gene end by 3 bases; junction bases not matched to a gene: 6. The CDR3 spells CASSTLLAGDYEQYF. Here the CDR3 DNA reads TGTGCCAGCAGCACCCTACTAGCGGGGGACTACGAGCAGTACTTC.

V is TRBV20-1 and J is TRBJ2-7; tentatively, D is TRBD2 (6 bases). The length of the CDR3 is 12 residues. Germline V gene lookup returns CDR1 DFQATT and CDR2 SNEGSKA (reference sequence). Trimming pared 3 bases from V and 5 bases from J, leaving 11 bases between. The DNA for the CDR3 is TGCAGTGCTAGCGGGAGTTCACACGAGCAGTACTTC. As protein: CSASGSSHEQYF.

The V call is TRBV10-3, the J call TRBJ2-1; weak D call: TRBD2 (5 bases). In germline, CDR1 is ENHRY, CDR2 SYGVKD. CDR3 length: 20 amino acids. The ends were cut back, 4 bases at V and 2 bases at J, with 27 bases in the middle. CDR3 sequence: CAISGVERTPAVSTYNEQFF. The CDR3 bases are TGTGCCATCAGTGGGGTCGAACGGACCCCAGCGGTTTCTACCTACAATGAGCAGTTCTTC.

Only a few counts were recorded for this clonotype. The chain recombines TRBV19 with TRBJ1-2; D unclear. CDR3 length equals 15 residues. The germline gives CDR1 LNHDA, CDR2 SQIVND (reference sequence). V lost 3 bases, J lost 5 bases, and 16 bases lay in between. CDR3 protein: CASSILGSGSYGYTF. The DNA for the CDR3 is TGTGCCAGTAGTATCCTCGGCTCGGGGTCATATGGCTACACCTTC.

The rearrangement uses TRBV10-3 and TRBJ1-6, with D possibly being TRBD1 (5 bases). The CDR3 has 13 amino acids. Trimming shortened V by 5 bases and J by 3 bases, and 5 bases separated the two germline ends. In germline, CDR1 is ENHRY, CDR2 SYGVKD. This chain's CDR3 is CAISRGYNSPLHF. The CDR3 region has the DNA TGTGCCATCAGTAGGGGCTATAATTCACCCCTCCACTTT.

The chain joins TRBV28 to TRBJ1-5, with TRBD1 as a possible D gene (5 bases). CDR1 and CDR2 from the germline V gene are MDHEN and SYDVKM. V was pared by 5 bases and J by 0 bases, with 14 bases between. This CDR3 spans 16 amino acids. CDR3: CASSPLGGVSNQPQHF. The DNA for the CDR3 is TGTGCCAGCAGTCCCCTAGGAGGGGTTAGCAATCAGCCCCAGCATTTT.